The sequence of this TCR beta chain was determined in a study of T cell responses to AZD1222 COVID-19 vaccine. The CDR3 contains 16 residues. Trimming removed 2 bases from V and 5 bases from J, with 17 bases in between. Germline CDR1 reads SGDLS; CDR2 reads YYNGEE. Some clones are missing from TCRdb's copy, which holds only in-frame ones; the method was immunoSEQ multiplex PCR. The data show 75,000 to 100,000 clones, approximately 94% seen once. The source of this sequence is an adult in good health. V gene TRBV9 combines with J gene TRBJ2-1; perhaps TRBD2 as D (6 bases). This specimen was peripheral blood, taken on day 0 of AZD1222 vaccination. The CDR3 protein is CASSVLSGGSNNEQFF. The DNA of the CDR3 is TGTGCCAGCAGCGTTCTTTCCGGGGGTAGCAACAATGAGCAGTTCTTC.